The 25 T cell receptor beta chains in this list originate from one sample, sequenced in a study of shared clonotypes between healthy human individuals. Clones were sequenced by immunoSEQ multiplex PCR, and TCRdb holds only the in-frame ones, with some missing. The sample lists more than 400,000 clones, about 96% seen once, with around 0.066% in the top ten. Sample: naive CD4+ T cells sorted from blood. Subset here: CD45RA+ positively selected. Every receptor here comes from a woman between 25 and 40 years old in good health.

The V and J genes are TRBV9 and TRBJ2-2; 9 nucleotides match TRBD2. CDR1 is SGDLS, CDR2 YYNGEE, per germline. J was trimmed by 2 bases and V by 0 bases; bases with no gene match: 8. CDR3 length: 18 residues. CDR3: CASSVALLAGQNTGELFF. In DNA form, the CDR3 reads TGTGCCAGCAGCGTAGCTCTCCTAGCGGGACAAAACACCGGGGAGCTGTTTTTT.

V usage is TRBV27 and J usage is TRBJ2-7, with D unclear. V was clipped by 4 bases and J by 2 bases, with 9 bases between them. The CDR3 contains 13 residues. The germline V gene encodes CDR1 MNHEY and CDR2 SMNVEV (reference sequence). The CDR3 DNA follows: TGTGCCAGCAGTTATAGATCACCCTACGAGCAGTACTTC. Its translation is CASSYRSPYEQYF.

This chain uses TRBV28 with TRBJ2-5, with D maybe TRBD1 (6 bases). The DNA end is more similar to TRBJ2-7, so the J call may be wrong. This CDR3 is built from 13 residues. Germline assignment: CDR1 MDHEN and CDR2 SYDVKM. The CDR3 loop reads CASSTGFSYEQYF. CDR3 coding DNA: TGTGCCAGCAGTACAGGGTTCTCCTACGAGCAGTACTTC.

The V gene is TRBV7-8, the J gene TRBJ1-1, with D possibly matching TRBD1 (5 bases). Germline V lookup: CDR1 SGHVS, CDR2 FQNEAQ. This CDR3 contains 14 residues. The V end lost 4 bases, the J end lost 1 base, and 10 bases lay between the germline ends. The CDR3 region is CASSWGGQNTEAFF. The DNA of the CDR3 is TGTGCCAGCAGCTGGGGCGGCCAGAACACTGAAGCTTTCTTT. The whole variable domain, filled in from reference TRBV7-8 and TRBJ1-1, reads GAGVSQSPRYKVAKRGQDVALRCDPISGHVSLFWYQQALGQGPEFLTYFQNEAQLDKSGLPSDRFFAERPEGSVSTLKIQRTQQEDSAVYLCASSWGGQNTEAFFGQGTRLTVV.

The chain links TRBV7-8 to TRBJ2-5; possibly TRBD2 for D (5 bases). The DNA end favors TRBJ2-7, so the J call may be wrong. Germline values: CDR1 SGHVS, CDR2 FQNEAQ. The CDR3 has 13 residues. The DNA of the CDR3 is TGTGCCAGCAACAACCGGGGAAACTACGAGCAGTACTTC. This translates into CASNNRGNYEQYF.

The chain uses TRBV19 and TRBJ2-7; 7 bases agree with TRBD2. The germline CDR1 and CDR2 sequences are LNHDA and SQIVND (reference sequence). The CDR3 consists of 13 residues. J gave up 8 bases and V 5 bases, and 9 bases lay outside the gene matches. Written as DNA, the CDR3 is TGTGCCAGTAGTCAAGGGAGGGAGTCCAAGCAGTACTTC. Translation gives CASSQGRESKQYF.

This chain joins TRBV4-2 and TRBJ2-7; 12 positions match TRBD2. CDR3 length equals 17 residues. Germline V gene sequence: CDR1 LGHNA, CDR2 YNFKEQ. Germline trimming cut 1 base from V and 3 bases from J; bases unmatched to any gene: 7. CDR3 sequence reads: CASSQATTSGSIYEQYF. The CDR3 DNA reads TGTGCCAGCAGCCAAGCCACGACTAGCGGGAGTATCTACGAGCAGTACTTC.

This chain uses TRBV5-8 with TRBJ2-1; D gene unclear. The CDR3 is 13 residues long. Germline V lookup: CDR1 SGHTS, CDR2 YDEGEE. The germline V and J ends were trimmed by 0 bases and 5 bases, with 6 bases remaining between them. This chain's CDR3 is CASSLVQNNEQFF. The CDR3 nucleotides are TGTGCCAGCAGCTTGGTACAGAACAATGAGCAGTTCTTC.

The V gene is TRBV5-4, the J gene TRBJ2-7; TRBD2 might be the D (7 bases). The CDR3 has 16 amino acids. Germline CDR1 reads SGHNT; CDR2 reads YYREEE (reference sequence). V was shortened by 3 bases and J by 6 bases, with 22 bases between the two germline ends. The CDR3 is CASSWGLGGGGGEQYF. DNA for the CDR3: TGTGCCAGCAGCTGGGGTTTAGGGGGGGGAGGCGGCGAGCAGTACTTC.

The chain employs TRBV6-5 and TRBJ1-5; 7 bases are a match to TRBD1. The CDR3 contains 13 residues. The V segment lost 5 bases and the J segment 2 bases; nucleotides outside the gene matches: 0. Germline V gives CDR1 MNHEY, CDR2 SVGAGI. CDR3: CASSTGGNQPQHF. DNA of the CDR3: TGTGCCAGCAGTACAGGGGGCAATCAGCCCCAGCATTTT.

As to this clone: Other DNA sequences in this sample translate to the same CDR3. The rearrangement links TRBV5-1 to TRBJ2-5; no firm D call. CDR3 size: 12 residues. With 0 bases removed from V and 2 bases from J, the gap between germline ends came to 2 bases. Germline CDR1 reads SGHRS; CDR2 reads YFSETQ. In DNA form, the CDR3 reads TGCGCCAGCAGCTTGGGACAAGAGACCCAGTACTTC. Its protein product is CASSLGQETQYF. The full variable domain, in which reference TRBV5-1 and TRBJ2-5 provide the parts outside the CDR3, is KAGVTQTPRYLIKTRGQQVTLSCSPISGHRSVSWYQQTPGQGLQFLFEYFSETQRNKGNFPGRFSGRQFSNSRSEMNVSTLELGDSALYLCASSLGQETQYFGPGTRLLVL.

The chain links TRBV6-5 to TRBJ2-1, with 9 bases identical to TRBD2. This CDR3 comprises 16 residues. Losses at the gene ends were 0 bases for V and 9 bases for J; bases not matched to a gene: 9. Per the germline V gene, CDR1 is MNHEY and CDR2 is SVGAGI. CDR3 sequence: CASSYSRLAGVGEQFF. The CDR3 nucleotides are TGTGCCAGCAGTTACTCGCGATTAGCGGGAGTAGGTGAGCAGTTCTTC.

V gene TRBV7-2 combines with J gene TRBJ2-1; D is uncertain. Looked up from germline, CDR1 is SGHTA and CDR2 is FQGNSA. V lost 3 bases to trimming and J lost 5 bases, with 11 bases between them. This CDR3 spans 14 amino acids. CDR3 in DNA: TGTGCCAGCAGCTTTTTCAGAAATCACAATGAGCAGTTCTTC. Protein product: CASSFFRNHNEQFF.

The V call is TRBV28, the J call TRBJ2-7; tentative D call: TRBD2 (5 bases). V was pared by 2 bases and J by 6 bases, with 11 bases between. Germline loops: CDR1 MDHEN, CDR2 SYDVKM. The CDR3 spans 13 residues. CDR3 bases: TGTGCCAGCAGTTTACTCTTCGGAGGCGAGCAGTACTTC. Protein product: CASSLLFGGEQYF. The entire variable domain, with the rest obtained from reference TRBV28 and TRBJ2-7, is as follows: DVKVTQSSRYLVKRTGEKVFLECVQDMDHENMFWYRQDPGLGLRLIYFSYDVKMKEKGDIPEGYSVSREKKERFSLILESASTNQTSMYLCASSLLFGGEQYFGPGTRLTVT.

The chain links TRBV28 to TRBJ1-5; 7 positions match TRBD1. The CDR3 sequence is 14 residues long. Germline-derived CDR1 and CDR2 are MDHEN and SYDVKM. V was clipped by 6 bases and J by 5 bases; unmatched bases: 7. CDR3 in DNA: TGTGCCAGCAGCCCCGGGCAGGGGGATCAGCCCCAGCATTTT. This sequence encodes CASSPGQGDQPQHF.

J is TRBJ1-5 and V is TRBV5-6; D perhaps matches TRBD1 (6 bases). This CDR3 comprises 14 residues. The germline V and J ends were trimmed by 1 base and 3 bases, with 8 bases remaining between them. CDR1 and CDR2 from the germline V gene are SGHDT and YYEEEE. The CDR3 region has the DNA TGTGCCAGCAGCTTGACAGGGCTCAATCAGCCCCAGCATTTT. Translating it yields CASSLTGLNQPQHF.

This chain uses TRBV27 with TRBJ2-2; the match to TRBD1 covers 12 bases. V gave up 6 bases and J gave up 6 bases; unmatched junction bases: 5. This CDR3 is 15 amino acids long. The germline V gene has CDR1 MNHEY and CDR2 SMNVEV (reference sequence). CDR3 in DNA: TGTGCCAGCAGGCCGGGACAGGGGGCTGCCGGGGAGCTGTTTTTT. Protein sequence: CASRPGQGAAGELFF.

This rearrangement joins TRBV5-1 to TRBJ2-5, with 11 bases matching TRBD2. CDR3 size: 15 residues. V shed 0 bases, J shed 2 bases, and the junction held 0 bases outside the gene matches. CDR1 and CDR2 from the germline V gene are SGHRS and YFSETQ. CDR3 region: CASSLGLAGQETQYF. Here the CDR3 DNA reads TGCGCCAGCAGCTTGGGACTAGCGGGGCAAGAGACCCAGTACTTC.

The rearrangement joins TRBV30 to TRBJ2-7; D gene unclear. CDR1 GTSNPN and CDR2 SVGIG come from the germline V gene (reference sequence). V was trimmed by 4 bases and J by 1 base, leaving 14 bases between them. CDR3 length: 14 amino acids. The CDR3: CAWICRMPSYEQYF. The CDR3 nucleotides read TGTGCCTGGATCTGTCGCATGCCATCCTACGAGCAGTACTTC.

In this sample, this clone turned up once. V and J are TRBV6-5 and TRBJ1-5, with D possibly TRBD1 on 5 matching bases. The CDR3 consists of 14 residues. The germline V gene encodes CDR1 MNHEY and CDR2 SVGAGI. V lost 2 bases and J 2 bases, leaving 7 bases between the germline ends. CDR3 sequence (DNA): TGTGCCAGCAGTTACGGGGGGGGCAATCAGCCCCAGCATTTT. Protein: CASSYGGGNQPQHF.

This clone was recorded only once. V usage is TRBV12-1 and J usage is TRBJ1-6. TRBV12-1 constitutes a pseudogene. The CDR3 runs to 19 residues. CDR3 sequence (DNA): TGTGCCAGCAGCCCCCCAGTAGCGTGGCGGTGGCGCCTCATTTCACCCCTCCACTTT. Residues: CASSPPVAWRWRLISPLHF.

In this sample, this clone turned up once. This same CDR3 is encoded by further DNA sequences in the sample. The chain recombines TRBV5-1 with TRBJ2-7; D not resolved. The length of the CDR3 is 12 residues. With 1 base removed from V and 3 bases from J, the gap between germline ends came to 5 bases. Germline assignment: CDR1 SGHRS and CDR2 YFSETQ. The CDR3 is CASSLLGYEQYF. Written as DNA, the CDR3 is TGCGCCAGCAGCTTGTTGGGCTACGAGCAGTACTTC.

V is TRBV29-1 and J is TRBJ2-2, with TRBD1 matching 9 bases. Germline lookup yields CDR1 SQVTM and CDR2 ANQGSEA. This CDR3 is 15 amino acids long. Germline trimming cut 5 bases from V and 3 bases from J; bases unmatched to any gene: 7. The CDR3 region is CSVFTGTGYTGELFF. CDR3 in DNA: TGCAGCGTTTTTACCGGGACAGGGTACACCGGGGAGCTGTTTTTT.

The count of this clone is one. This chain uses TRBV7-8 with TRBJ1-3, with D unresolved. CDR1 is SGHVS and CDR2 is FQNEAQ in the germline V gene. This CDR3 is 16 amino acids long. The ends were cut back, 4 bases at V and 0 bases at J, with 13 bases in the middle. CDR3 DNA sequence: TGTGCCAGCAGCTCCATTTTGGGGAGCTCTGGAAACACCATATATTTT. This sequence encodes CASSSILGSSGNTIYF. Full variable domain (missing parts from reference TRBV7-8 and TRBJ1-3): GAGVSQSPRYKVAKRGQDVALRCDPISGHVSLFWYQQALGQGPEFLTYFQNEAQLDKSGLPSDRFFAERPEGSVSTLKIQRTQQEDSAVYLCASSSILGSSGNTIYFGEGSWLTVV.

V usage is TRBV2 and J usage is TRBJ1-4; D is perhaps TRBD1 (5 bases). V was pared by 2 bases and J by 0 bases, with 16 bases between. The CDR3 extends over 18 amino acids. Germline CDR1 and CDR2: SNHLY and FYNNEI. The CDR3 sequence is CASSEPQEDITTNEKLFF. CDR3 nucleotides: TGTGCCAGCAGTGAACCACAGGAGGATATCACAACTAATGAAAAACTGTTTTTT.